This T cell receptor beta chain was sequenced in a study of cytomegalovirus exposure and HLA in healthy donors. Whole-study findings and limits: Researchers catalogued about 160 TCR beta chains as cytomegalovirus-associated. In vitro experiments confirmed that a few CMV-associated chains were specific for CMV antigens.

Amplification used 60 Vbeta primers and 13 Jbeta primers. The table came from immunoSEQ multiplex PCR; TCRdb's copy has only in-frame clones and leaves some out. The sample is made up of 38,000 or so clones, and the top ten hold approximately 10% of it. Trimming stripped 2 bases from V and 4 bases from J, with 12 bases between. This CDR3 region has 15 residues. The germline V gene encodes CDR1 LNHDA and CDR2 SQIVND (reference sequence). On this clone: Its antigen is not known.

The source material was PBMCs. The TCR was taken from a man between 40 and 49 years old in good health and CMV-seropositive. This sequence joins TRBV19 and TRBJ1-5; a possible D gene is TRBD1 (6 bases). In DNA form, the CDR3 reads TGTGCCAGTAGTATAAGGTACAGGGATAATCAGCCCCAGCATTTT. Translation: CASSIRYRDNQPQHF.